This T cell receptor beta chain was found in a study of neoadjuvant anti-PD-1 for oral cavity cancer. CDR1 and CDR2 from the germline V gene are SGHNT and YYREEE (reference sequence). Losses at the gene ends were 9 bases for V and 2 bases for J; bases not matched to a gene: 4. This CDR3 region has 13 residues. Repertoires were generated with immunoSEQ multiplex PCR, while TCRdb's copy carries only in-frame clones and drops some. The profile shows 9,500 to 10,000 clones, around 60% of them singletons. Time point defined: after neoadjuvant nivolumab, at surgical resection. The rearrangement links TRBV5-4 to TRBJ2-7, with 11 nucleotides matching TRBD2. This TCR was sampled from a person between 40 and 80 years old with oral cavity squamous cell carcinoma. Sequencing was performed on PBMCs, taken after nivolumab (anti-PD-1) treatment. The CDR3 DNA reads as TGTGCCACCCAACTAGCGGGAGCCTACGAGCAGTACTTC. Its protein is CATQLAGAYEQYF.